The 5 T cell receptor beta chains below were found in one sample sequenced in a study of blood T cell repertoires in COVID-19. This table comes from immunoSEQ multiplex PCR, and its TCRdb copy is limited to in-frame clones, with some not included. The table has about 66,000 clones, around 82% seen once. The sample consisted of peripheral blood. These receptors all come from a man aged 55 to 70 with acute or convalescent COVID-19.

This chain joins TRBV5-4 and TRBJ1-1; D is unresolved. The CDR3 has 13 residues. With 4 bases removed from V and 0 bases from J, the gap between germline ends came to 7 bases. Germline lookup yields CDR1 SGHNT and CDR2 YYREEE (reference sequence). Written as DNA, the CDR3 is TGTGCCAGCAGCGCGCGGGTGAACACTGAAGCTTTCTTT. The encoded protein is CASSARVNTEAFF. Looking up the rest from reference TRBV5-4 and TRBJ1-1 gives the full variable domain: ETGVTQSPTHLIKTRGQQVTLRCSSQSGHNTVSWYQQALGQGPQFIFQYYREEENGRGNFPPRFSGLQFPNYSSELNVNALELDDSALYLCASSARVNTEAFFGQGTRLTVV.

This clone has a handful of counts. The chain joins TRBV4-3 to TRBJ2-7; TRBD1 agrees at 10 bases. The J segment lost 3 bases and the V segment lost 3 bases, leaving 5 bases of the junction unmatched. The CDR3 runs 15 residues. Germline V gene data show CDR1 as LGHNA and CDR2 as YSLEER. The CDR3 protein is CASSQGGQGRYEQYF. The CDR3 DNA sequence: TGCGCCAGCAGCCAGGGGGGACAGGGGCGCTACGAGCAGTACTTC.

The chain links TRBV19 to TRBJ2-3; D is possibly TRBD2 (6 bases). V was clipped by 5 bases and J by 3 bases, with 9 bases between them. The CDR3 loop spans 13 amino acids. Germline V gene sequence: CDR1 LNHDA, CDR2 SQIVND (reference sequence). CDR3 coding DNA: TGTGCCAGTAGTGAGACTAGGACAGATACGCAGTATTTT. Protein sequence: CASSETRTDTQYF.

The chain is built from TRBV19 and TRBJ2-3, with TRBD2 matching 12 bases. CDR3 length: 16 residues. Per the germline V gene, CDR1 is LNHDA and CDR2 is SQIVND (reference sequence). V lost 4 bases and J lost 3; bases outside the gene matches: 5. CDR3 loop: CASSKLAGGSTDTQYF. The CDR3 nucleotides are TGTGCCAGTAGTAAACTAGCGGGGGGATCTACAGATACGCAGTATTTT.

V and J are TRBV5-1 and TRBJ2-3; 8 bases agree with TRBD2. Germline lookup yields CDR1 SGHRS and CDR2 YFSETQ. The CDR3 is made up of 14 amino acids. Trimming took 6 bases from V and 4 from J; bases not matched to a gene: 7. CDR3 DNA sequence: TGCGCCAGCACCCGGGGGGGGGCCGCAGATACGCAGTATTTT. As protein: CASTRGGAADTQYF.